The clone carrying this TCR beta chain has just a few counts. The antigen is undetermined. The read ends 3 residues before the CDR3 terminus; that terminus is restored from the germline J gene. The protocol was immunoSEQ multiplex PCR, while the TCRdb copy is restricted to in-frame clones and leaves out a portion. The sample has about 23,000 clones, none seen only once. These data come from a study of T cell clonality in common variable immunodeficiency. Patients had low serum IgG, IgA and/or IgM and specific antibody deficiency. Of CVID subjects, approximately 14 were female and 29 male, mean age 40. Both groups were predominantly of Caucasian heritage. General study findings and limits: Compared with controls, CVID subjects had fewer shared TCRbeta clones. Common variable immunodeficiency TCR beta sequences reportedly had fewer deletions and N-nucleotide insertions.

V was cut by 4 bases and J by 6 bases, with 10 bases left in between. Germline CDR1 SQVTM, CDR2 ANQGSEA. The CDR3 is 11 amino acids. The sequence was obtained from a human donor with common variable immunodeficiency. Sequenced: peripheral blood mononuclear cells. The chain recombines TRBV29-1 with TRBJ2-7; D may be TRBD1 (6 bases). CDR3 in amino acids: CSVGGRGEQYF. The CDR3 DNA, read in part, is TGCAGCGTTGGGGGCAGGGGCGAG.